This T cell receptor (beta chain) was documented in a study of vaccination and CD4 T cells after COVID-19. Turning to the study itself: Convalescent individuals numbered four females and six males, two being Hispanic. At a median around 100 days (range 35 to 161) after diagnosis, post-COVID samples were drawn.

The treatment: roughly ten-day PBMC culture with coronavirus spike peptide pools or control peptides (ViraFEST assay). ViraFEST used peptide pools to expand antigen-specific T cells before TCR sequencing. This CDR3 has 13 residues. Germline loops: CDR1 DFQATT, CDR2 SNEGSKA (reference sequence). V dropped 4 bases and J dropped 3 bases, with 11 bases sitting between them. Note on this clonotype: What it recognizes is unknown.

The Oncomine TCR Beta short-read assay sequenced DNA from cultured CD4+ T cells. Someone extracted genomic DNA from cultured CD4+ T cells. MiXCR, applied by TCRdb to the PCR reads, yields one record per CDR3 protein. The repertoire consists of 13,000 or so distinct CDR3 sequences, with more than 45% occurring once and the leading ten covering approximately 28%. The specimen sequenced was CD4+ T cells from blood, cultured in vitro. The receptor was derived from a human donor who had recovered from COVID-19. V usage is TRBV20-1 and J usage is TRBJ2-3, with D maybe TRBD2 (6 bases). The CDR3 coding sequence is TGCAGTGCTAATCTTCGGGGGACAGATACGCAGTATTTT. The encoded protein is CSANLRGTDTQYF.